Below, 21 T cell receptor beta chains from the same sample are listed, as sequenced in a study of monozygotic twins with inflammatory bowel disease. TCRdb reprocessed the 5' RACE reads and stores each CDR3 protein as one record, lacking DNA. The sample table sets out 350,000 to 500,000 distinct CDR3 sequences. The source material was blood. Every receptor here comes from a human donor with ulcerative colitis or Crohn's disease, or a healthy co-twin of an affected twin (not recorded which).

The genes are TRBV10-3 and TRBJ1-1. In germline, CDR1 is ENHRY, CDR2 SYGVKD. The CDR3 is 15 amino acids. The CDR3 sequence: CAISEHGGANTEAFF.

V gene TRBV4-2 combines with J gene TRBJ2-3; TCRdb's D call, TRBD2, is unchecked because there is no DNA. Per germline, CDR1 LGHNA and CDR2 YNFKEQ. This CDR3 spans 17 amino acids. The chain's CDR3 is CASSPSGGRRGTDTQYF.

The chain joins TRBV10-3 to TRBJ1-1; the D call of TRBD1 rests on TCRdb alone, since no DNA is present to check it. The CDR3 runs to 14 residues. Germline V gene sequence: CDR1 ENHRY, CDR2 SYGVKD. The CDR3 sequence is CAIRGTGREIEAFF.

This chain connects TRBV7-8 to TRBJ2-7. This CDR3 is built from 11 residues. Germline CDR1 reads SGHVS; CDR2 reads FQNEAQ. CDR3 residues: CASTSFYEQYF. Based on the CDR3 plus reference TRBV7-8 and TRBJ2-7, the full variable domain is GAGVSQSPRYKVAKRGQDVALRCDPISGHVSLFWYQQALGQGPEFLTYFQNEAQLDKSGLPSDRFFAERPEGSVSTLKIQRTQQEDSAVYLCASTSFYEQYFGPGTRLTVT.

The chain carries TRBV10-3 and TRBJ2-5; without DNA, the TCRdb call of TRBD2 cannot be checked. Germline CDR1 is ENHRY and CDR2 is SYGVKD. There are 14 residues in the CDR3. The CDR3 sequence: CAISESGNPETQYF.

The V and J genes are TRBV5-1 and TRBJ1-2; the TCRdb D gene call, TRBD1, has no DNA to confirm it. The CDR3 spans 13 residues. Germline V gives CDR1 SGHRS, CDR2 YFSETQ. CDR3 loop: CASGLEGNDGYTF.

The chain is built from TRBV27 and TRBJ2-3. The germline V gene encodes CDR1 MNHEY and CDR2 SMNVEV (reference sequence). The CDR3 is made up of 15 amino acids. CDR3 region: CASSLGRIGTDTQYF.

The CDR3 sequence: CASSLGERYEQYF. The V call is TRBV7-8, the J call TRBJ2-7. The CDR3 contains 13 residues. Looked up from germline, CDR1 is SGHVS and CDR2 is FQNEAQ.

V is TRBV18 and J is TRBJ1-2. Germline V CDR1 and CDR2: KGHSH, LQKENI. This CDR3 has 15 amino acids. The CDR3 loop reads CASSPVDGGIYGYTF. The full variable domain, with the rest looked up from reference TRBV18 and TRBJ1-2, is NAGVMQNPRHLVRRRGQEARLRCSPMKGHSHVYWYRQLPEEGLKFMVYLQKENIIDESGMPKERFSAEFPKEGPSILRIQQVVRGDSAAYFCASSPVDGGIYGYTFGSGTRLTVV.

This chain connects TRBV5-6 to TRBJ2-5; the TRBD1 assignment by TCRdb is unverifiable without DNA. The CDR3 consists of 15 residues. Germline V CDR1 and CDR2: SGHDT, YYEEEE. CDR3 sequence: CASSLQPGPGETQYF.

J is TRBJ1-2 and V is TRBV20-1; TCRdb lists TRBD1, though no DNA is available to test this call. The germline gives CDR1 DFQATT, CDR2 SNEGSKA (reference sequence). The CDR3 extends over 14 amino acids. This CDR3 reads CSASRQGPNYGYTF.

The CDR3 sequence is CASSLGRLAVGEQYF. The chain couples TRBV7-2 to TRBJ2-7; no DNA is available, so the TRBD2 call from TCRdb remains unchecked. The germline V gene encodes CDR1 SGHTA and CDR2 FQGNSA. This CDR3 is built from 15 residues.

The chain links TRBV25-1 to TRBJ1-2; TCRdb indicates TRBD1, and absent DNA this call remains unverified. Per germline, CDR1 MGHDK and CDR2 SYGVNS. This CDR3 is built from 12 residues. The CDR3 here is CASSAGQHGYTF.

CDR3 sequence reads: CASSPGFSGKLYEQYF. The J gene is TRBJ2-7, the V gene TRBV5-5; TCRdb picks TRBD1, but there is no DNA to check that call. Per germline, CDR1 SGHKS and CDR2 YYEKEE (reference sequence). The CDR3 loop spans 16 amino acids.

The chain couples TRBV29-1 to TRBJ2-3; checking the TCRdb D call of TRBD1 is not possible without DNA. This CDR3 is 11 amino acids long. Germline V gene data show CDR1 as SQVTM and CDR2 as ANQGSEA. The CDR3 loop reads CSAGPKDTQYF.

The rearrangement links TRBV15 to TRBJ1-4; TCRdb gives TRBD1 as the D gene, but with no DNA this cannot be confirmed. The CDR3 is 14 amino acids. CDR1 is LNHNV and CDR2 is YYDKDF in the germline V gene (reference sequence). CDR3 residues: CATSRTGGNEKLFF.

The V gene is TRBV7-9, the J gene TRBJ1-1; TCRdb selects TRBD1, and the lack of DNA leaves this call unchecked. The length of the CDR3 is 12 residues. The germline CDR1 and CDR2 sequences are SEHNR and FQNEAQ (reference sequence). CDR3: CASSGGTGEAFF.

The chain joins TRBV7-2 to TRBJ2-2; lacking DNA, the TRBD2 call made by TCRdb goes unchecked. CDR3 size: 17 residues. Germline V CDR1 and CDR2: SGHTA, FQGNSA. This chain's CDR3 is CASSLGEREVFTGELFF.

CDR3 sequence: CSVSGSSYEQYF. The V gene is TRBV29-1, the J gene TRBJ2-7. In germline, CDR1 is SQVTM, CDR2 ANQGSEA. There are 12 residues in the CDR3.

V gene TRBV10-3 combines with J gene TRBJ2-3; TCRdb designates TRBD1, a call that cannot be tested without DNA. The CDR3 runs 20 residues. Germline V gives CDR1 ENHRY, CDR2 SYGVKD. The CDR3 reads CAISERKGTGVETSTDTQYF.

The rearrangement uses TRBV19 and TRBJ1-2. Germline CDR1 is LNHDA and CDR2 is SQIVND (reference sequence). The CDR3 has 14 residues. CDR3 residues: CASKSDRANYGYTF.